A selection of T cell receptor beta chains follows, all from one sample in a study of blood T cell repertoires in COVID-19. The repertoire was sequenced with immunoSEQ multiplex PCR; TCRdb's copy has only in-frame clones and lacks some. The sample lists just under 350,000 clones, around 91% occurring once. The sequenced sample consisted of peripheral blood. The source of these receptors is a woman younger than 35 who had recovered from COVID-19. The CDR3 runs from the conserved cysteine through the conserved F or W. D genes are given only for firm matches. Part of the rows lack a size; the others show once, few, many or a class for expanded clones.

D gene: TRBD1
clone size: NA
V gene: TRBV9
CDR3 length: 18
J gene: TRBJ1-2
CDR3 protein: CASSVRETQGAENYGYTF
CDR3 DNA: TGTGCCAGCAGCGTCCGAGAGACACAGGGGGCCGAAAACTATGGCTACACCTTC

D gene: TRBD2
clone size: NA
V gene: TRBV6-5
CDR3 length: 15
J gene: TRBJ2-3
CDR3 protein: CASSRGLAGSDTQYF
CDR3 DNA: TGTGCCAGCAGCAGAGGACTAGCGGGTAGTGATACGCAGTATTTT

D gene: NA
clone size: NA
V gene: TRBV5-4
CDR3 length: 12
J gene: TRBJ1-2
CDR3 protein: CASSAGTYGYTF
CDR3 DNA: TGTGCCAGCAGCGCAGGAACTTATGGCTACACCTTC

D gene: NA
clone size: NA
V gene: TRBV5-5
CDR3 length: 15
J gene: TRBJ1-1
CDR3 protein: CASSWGDSGDTEAFF
CDR3 DNA: TGTGCCAGCAGCTGGGGGGACTCTGGAGACACTGAAGCTTTCTTT

D gene: NA
clone size: once
V gene: TRBV3-1/TRBV3-2
CDR3 length: 13
J gene: TRBJ1-5
CDR3 protein: CASSQGRSQPQHF
CDR3 DNA: TGTGCCAGCAGCCAAGGAAGGAGTCAGCCCCAGCATTTT

D gene: TRBD2
clone size: NA
V gene: TRBV10-2
CDR3 length: 14
J gene: TRBJ2-2
CDR3 protein: CASQTSGNTGELFF
CDR3 DNA: TGCGCCAGCCAAACTAGCGGGAACACCGGGGAGCTGTTTTTT

D gene: TRBD2
clone size: NA
V gene: TRBV11-2
CDR3 length: 14
J gene: TRBJ2-1
CDR3 protein: CASRIAGANNEQFF
CDR3 DNA: TGTGCCAGCCGTATAGCGGGAGCAAACAATGAGCAGTTCTTC

D gene: NA
clone size: NA
V gene: TRBV10-2
CDR3 length: 11
J gene: TRBJ1-1
CDR3 protein: CASRLQAEAFF
CDR3 DNA: TGCGCCAGTCGTTTGCAGGCTGAAGCTTTCTTT

D gene: TRBD2
clone size: NA
V gene: TRBV4-3
CDR3 length: 16
J gene: TRBJ2-3
CDR3 protein: CASSLKPSGRADTQYF
CDR3 DNA: TGCGCCAGCAGCCTTAAGCCCAGCGGGAGGGCAGATACGCAGTATTTT

D gene: TRBD2
clone size: NA
V gene: TRBV19
CDR3 length: 18
J gene: TRBJ2-2
CDR3 protein: CASSSRISGSMNTGELFF
CDR3 DNA: TGTGCCAGTAGTTCCCGTATTAGCGGGAGTATGAACACCGGGGAGCTGTTTTTT

D gene: NA
clone size: NA
V gene: TRBV29-1
CDR3 length: 14
J gene: TRBJ1-2
CDR3 protein: CSVRPLVGKDGYTF
CDR3 DNA: TGCAGCGTCCGACCCCTAGTGGGTAAGGATGGCTACACCTTC